The 2 T cell receptor beta chains reported below all come from one sample, sequenced in a study of blood T cell repertoires in COVID-19. TCRdb keeps only in-frame clones here, not all; method: immunoSEQ multiplex PCR. Of some 300,000 clones listed, approximately 90% were seen once; the top ten hold approximately 6%. The material sequenced was peripheral blood. Receptors originate from a woman aged 45-65 years with COVID-19, enrolled during active disease.

The rearrangement joins TRBV6-2 or TRBV6-3 to TRBJ2-7, with 8 bases identical to TRBD2. Trimming at V came to 2 bases and at J to 2 bases, leaving 8 bases not matched to a gene. The CDR3 length is 16 residues. Germline V gives CDR1 MNHEY, CDR2 SVGEGT. CDR3 DNA: TGTGCCAGCAGTTACCGTCAGCGGGAGCGGACCTACGAGCAGTACTTC. Translated: CASSYRQRERTYEQYF.

V usage is TRBV7-9 and J usage is TRBJ1-2, with TRBD1 matching 10 bases. Germline V gene data show CDR1 as SEHNR and CDR2 as FQNEAQ (reference sequence). The CDR3 consists of 16 residues. V trimming: 0 bases; J trimming: 8 bases; junction bases outside the gene matches: 9. The CDR3 coding sequence is TGTGCCAGCAGCTTAGCTAGCGGACAGGGGGTTTACGGCTACACCTTC. This translates into CASSLASGQGVYGYTF.